One and the same sample provided the 5 T cell receptor beta chains below, sequenced in a study of radiotherapy plus CTLA-4 blockade in lung cancer. Data came from immunoSEQ multiplex PCR; TCRdb stores just in-frame clones and leaves some out. The sample carries approximately 34,000 clones, 65% to 75% recorded once. The source material was peripheral blood, sampled from a patient treated with radiotherapy plus ipilimumab. The source is a human donor with non-small cell lung cancer who had stable disease on radiotherapy plus ipilimumab.

The rearrangement links TRBV2 to TRBJ2-1; 10 positions agree with TRBD2. This CDR3 is built from 15 residues. V gave up 1 base and J gave up 9 bases; unmatched junction bases: 6. The V gene's germline CDR1 is SNHLY and CDR2 FYNNEI. This chain's CDR3 is CASSEEAGGRSEQFF. CDR3 DNA sequence: TGTGCCAGCAGTGAAGAAGCGGGAGGGAGGTCTGAGCAGTTCTTC. Complete variable domain (other parts from reference TRBV2 and TRBJ2-1): EPEVTQTPSHQVTQMGQEVILRCVPISNHLYFYWYRQILGQKVEFLVSFYNNEISEKSEIFDDQFSVERPDGSNFTLKIRSTKLEDSAMYFCASSEEAGGRSEQFFGPGTRLTVL.

With respect to this clone: Other DNA sequences in the sample encode the same CDR3. The genes are TRBV28 and TRBJ1-2; D unclear. CDR1 is MDHEN, CDR2 SYDVKM, per germline. The CDR3 has 11 amino acids. V gave up 4 bases and J gave up 5 bases, with 5 bases separating them. CDR3 in amino acids: CASSSGYGYTF. The DNA for the CDR3 is TGTGCCAGCAGTTCGGGGTATGGCTACACCTTC.

The gene calls are TRBV11-3 and TRBJ2-7; D is uncertain. CDR1 is SGHNT and CDR2 is YENEEA in the germline V gene. This CDR3 is 15 amino acids long. The germline V and J ends were trimmed by 1 base and 3 bases, with 13 bases remaining between them. The DNA of the CDR3 is TGTGCCAGCAGCTTAGGGGGTTCGGAAATCTACGAGCAGTACTTC. Its protein is CASSLGGSEIYEQYF.

The chain is built from TRBV19 and TRBJ2-7, with 12 nucleotides matching TRBD2. Germline lookup yields CDR1 LNHDA and CDR2 SQIVND (reference sequence). This CDR3 is built from 16 residues. V shed 5 bases, J shed 2 bases, and the junction held 7 bases outside the gene matches. The DNA for the CDR3 is TGTGCCAGTAGTTCTCGGACTAGCGGGATTACCTACGAGCAGTACTTC. Translated: CASSSRTSGITYEQYF.

The V call is TRBV5-1, the J call TRBJ2-3, with 10 bases fitting TRBD2. The junction had 2 bases not matched to a gene; V was cut back by 3 bases and J by 1 base. Germline assignment: CDR1 SGHRS and CDR2 YFSETQ. This CDR3 contains 15 residues. CDR3 DNA sequence: TGCGCCAGCAGCTACGGGACTAGCGGCACAGATACGCAGTATTTT. It encodes CASSYGTSGTDTQYF.